These 28 T cell receptor beta chains came from one sample sequenced in a study of T cell changes during pregnancy in multiple sclerosis. Here immunoSEQ multiplex PCR was the method, and the copy in TCRdb shows in-frame clones only, minus some. This table holds nearly 80,000 clones, around 90% found once. The sequences come from CD4+ T cells from peripheral blood mononuclear cells, collected before pregnancy. The source is a female donor with multiple sclerosis, enrolled in a pregnancy study.

Written as DNA, the CDR3 is TGTGCCAGCAGCGACAGGGGAAAACTGTTTTTT. Encoded protein: CASSDRGKLFF. The rearrangement links TRBV27 to TRBJ1-4; TRBD1 aligns across 8 bases. J was trimmed by 10 bases and V by 6 bases; bases with no gene match: 1. The germline V gene encodes CDR1 MNHEY and CDR2 SMNVEV (reference sequence). The CDR3 contains 11 residues.

The chain couples TRBV19 to TRBJ1-3; possible D gene TRBD1, 5 bases. Trimming pared 2 bases from V and 9 bases from J, leaving 17 bases between. CDR1 LNHDA and CDR2 SQIVND come from the germline V gene (reference sequence). This CDR3 has 15 residues. The CDR3 spells CASSIRPQGGSTIYF. CDR3 nucleotides: TGTGCCAGTAGTATACGCCCCCAGGGCGGCAGCACCATATATTTT.

This clone was recorded once. The chain recombines TRBV9 with TRBJ2-5; 9 nucleotides align to TRBD1. The CDR3 totals 15 residues. The V and J ends lost 4 bases and 4 bases, in that order; junction bases with no gene match: 8. Germline CDR1 and CDR2: SGDLS and YYNGEE. The CDR3 reads CASSLTGGLAETQYF. For the CDR3, the DNA is TGTGCCAGCAGCCTAACAGGGGGCTTGGCAGAGACCCAGTACTTC.

This chain connects TRBV6-1 to TRBJ2-7, with D maybe TRBD2 (5 bases). V shed 7 bases and J shed 7 bases, with 14 bases lying between them. The CDR3 length is 12 residues. Germline CDR1 and CDR2: MNHNS and SASEGT. CDR3 DNA sequence: TGTGCCAGCAATCTCGGACTCCCGGAGCAGTACTTC. This encodes CASNLGLPEQYF.

The J gene is TRBJ2-7, the V gene TRBV7-8, with TRBD1 identical over 7 bases. CDR1 SGHVS and CDR2 FQNEAQ come from the germline V gene. V dropped 2 bases and J dropped 9; count of bases not matched to a gene: 10. The CDR3 has 14 residues. The CDR3 bases are TGTGCCAGCAGCTTAAGGCCCAGGGGGAGTCGGCAGTACTTC. Amino acid sequence: CASSLRPRGSRQYF.

The chain has TRBV6-6 and TRBJ2-1; 8 positions agree with TRBD1. CDR1 and CDR2 (germline): MNHNY, SVGAGI (reference sequence). The CDR3 spans 15 residues. Trimming at V came to 2 bases and at J to 8 bases, leaving 8 bases not matched to a gene. The CDR3 region has the DNA TGTGCCAGCAGTTACCAGACAGGGGCCATCGATGAGCAGTTCTTC. This encodes CASSYQTGAIDEQFF.

The chain has TRBV2 and TRBJ2-5, with TRBD2 matching 12 bases. V lost 3 bases to trimming and J lost 2 bases; unmatched junction nucleotides: 4. Germline CDR1 reads SNHLY; CDR2 reads FYNNEI. The CDR3 contains 16 residues. The CDR3 protein is CASSEGLAGGQETQYF. For the CDR3, the DNA is TGTGCCAGCAGTGAGGGCCTAGCGGGGGGGCAAGAGACCCAGTACTTC.

This sequence joins TRBV7-2 and TRBJ2-7; D gene ambiguous. Per germline, CDR1 SGHTA and CDR2 FQGNSA. This CDR3 is 16 amino acids long. V lost 5 bases and J 0 bases, leaving 17 bases between the germline ends. CDR3 in amino acids: CASSKLAPTSSYEQYF. As DNA, the CDR3 is TGTGCCAGCAGCAAATTAGCCCCTACGAGCTCCTACGAGCAGTACTTC.

V usage is TRBV18 and J usage is TRBJ1-1, with D maybe TRBD1 (6 bases). In germline, CDR1 is KGHSH, CDR2 LQKENI. V was clipped by 2 bases and J by 4 bases, with 11 bases between them. The CDR3 extends over 14 amino acids. The CDR3: CASSPRGLSTEAFF. DNA for the CDR3: TGTGCCAGCTCACCAAGGGGGTTGAGCACTGAAGCTTTCTTT.

The V call is TRBV7-7, the J call TRBJ2-6; a weak D match, TRBD1 (5 bases). The germline V gene has CDR1 SSHAT and CDR2 FNYEAQ (reference sequence). Trimming shortened V by 8 bases and J by 0 bases, and 14 bases separated the two germline ends. The length of the CDR3 is 16 residues. CDR3 in DNA: TGTGCCAGCTCCCAGGGCCGTCACTCTGGGGCCAACGTCCTGACTTTC. Residues: CASSQGRHSGANVLTF. The variable domain in full, completed from reference TRBV7-7 and TRBJ2-6, reads GAGVSQSPRYKVTKRGQDVTLRCDPISSHATLYWYQQALGQGPEFLTYFNYEAQPDKSGLPSDRFSAERPEGSISTLTIQRTEQRDSAMYRCASSQGRHSGANVLTFGAGSRLTVL.

The chain is built from TRBV2 and TRBJ1-4; 8 positions match TRBD1. The CDR3 totals 14 residues. With 5 bases clipped from V and 5 bases from J, the junction kept 4 bases outside the gene matches. Per germline, CDR1 SNHLY and CDR2 FYNNEI. CDR3 amino acids: CASSQGAGNEKLFF. DNA for the CDR3: TGTGCCAGCAGTCAGGGGGCAGGGAATGAAAAACTGTTTTTT.

The chain couples TRBV19 to TRBJ1-2; tentative D call: TRBD1 (6 bases). The CDR3 runs to 14 residues. Germline CDR1 reads LNHDA; CDR2 reads SQIVND (reference sequence). V gave up 3 bases and J gave up 4 bases, with 12 bases separating them. CDR3 sequence: CASSIRDKAYGYTF. CDR3 nucleotides: TGTGCCAGTAGTATCCGGGACAAGGCCTATGGCTACACCTTC. Full variable domain (outside the CDR3, taken from reference TRBV19 and TRBJ1-2): DGGITQSPKYLFRKEGQNVTLSCEQNLNHDAMYWYRQDPGQGLRLIYYSQIVNDFQKGDIAEGYSVSREKKESFPLTVTSAQKNPTAFYLCASSIRDKAYGYTFGSGTRLTVV.

This chain links TRBV9 with TRBJ1-1, with D perhaps TRBD1 (5 bases). The CDR3 contains 16 residues. Germline values: CDR1 SGDLS, CDR2 YYNGEE. The V gene lost 2 bases and the J gene lost 3 bases, with 17 bases spanning the gap. The CDR3 region is CASSVGASWGDTEAFF. The DNA of the CDR3 is TGTGCCAGCAGCGTCGGTGCCTCGTGGGGGGACACTGAAGCTTTCTTT.

The chain employs TRBV6-1 and TRBJ1-1, with a weak D call TRBD1 (6 bases). V was trimmed by 4 bases and J by 2 bases, leaving 17 bases between them. There are 16 residues in the CDR3. Germline V lookup: CDR1 MNHNS, CDR2 SASEGT. The DNA for the CDR3 is TGTGCCAGCAGTGGGGGTGGGGGCAGATTAAACACTGAAGCTTTCTTT. It yields the protein CASSGGGGRLNTEAFF.

The table lists this clone with a count of one. This chain uses TRBV6-6 with TRBJ2-3; 9 nucleotides line up with TRBD2. V lost 2 bases, J lost 1 base, and 1 base stayed unmatched. CDR1 and CDR2 (germline): MNHNY, SVGAGI (reference sequence). The CDR3 length is 15 residues. The CDR3 DNA reads TGTGCCAGCAGTTACGGCGGGGGGGGCACAGATACGCAGTATTTT. Amino acid sequence: CASSYGGGGTDTQYF.

In its sample, this clone was seen a few times. The chain carries TRBV4-1 and TRBJ1-6, with no clear D. V dropped 2 bases and J dropped 0 bases, with 8 bases sitting between them. Per germline, CDR1 MGHRA and CDR2 YSYEKL. CDR3 length: 16 amino acids. This CDR3 reads CASSQQTSSYNSPLHF. DNA for the CDR3: TGCGCCAGCAGCCAACAAACTAGCTCCTATAATTCACCCCTCCACTTT.

The CDR3 protein is CASSNTGGGYEQYF. CDR3 nucleotides: TGTGCCAGCAGTAATACAGGGGGTGGATACGAGCAGTACTTC. This sequence joins TRBV6-1 and TRBJ2-7; 8 nucleotides match TRBD1. The V segment lost 5 bases and the J segment 4 bases; nucleotides outside the gene matches: 7. There are 14 residues in the CDR3. Germline V gene sequence: CDR1 MNHNS, CDR2 SASEGT.

This clone was observed a handful of times. The V gene is TRBV27, the J gene TRBJ1-2; D gene unclear. Per germline, CDR1 MNHEY and CDR2 SMNVEV (reference sequence). V lost 4 bases to trimming and J lost 4 bases, with 10 bases between them. The length of the CDR3 is 13 residues. This CDR3 reads CASSSPGGYGYTF. CDR3 nucleotide sequence: TGTGCCAGCAGTTCCCCGGGTGGCTATGGCTACACCTTC.

The chain is built from TRBV19 and TRBJ2-1, with D maybe TRBD2 (5 bases). CDR3 length: 16 amino acids. Germline lookup yields CDR1 LNHDA and CDR2 SQIVND (reference sequence). V was clipped by 2 bases and J by 4 bases, with 15 bases between them. DNA for the CDR3: TGTGCCAGTAGTATAAGGGCTAGCATCGGATACAATGAGCAGTTCTTC. Its translation: CASSIRASIGYNEQFF.

The genes are TRBV27 and TRBJ1-1, with 7 bases matching TRBD1. V trimming: 4 bases; J trimming: 0 bases; junction bases outside the gene matches: 5. Germline V CDR1 and CDR2: MNHEY, SMNVEV (reference sequence). CDR3 length: 15 amino acids. Here the CDR3 DNA reads TGTGCCAGCAGTTACCGGACAGGAGTGAACACTGAAGCTTTCTTT. Protein: CASSYRTGVNTEAFF.

This clone occurred once. The J gene is TRBJ1-2, the V gene TRBV7-9, with 8 bases that match TRBD1. Trimming took 3 bases from V and 6 from J; bases not matched to a gene: 6. The CDR3 extends over 14 amino acids. Germline V gene lookup returns CDR1 SEHNR and CDR2 FQNEAQ (reference sequence). CDR3 protein: CASSLAGGRDGYTF. In DNA, the CDR3 is TGTGCCAGCAGCTTGGCAGGGGGCAGGGATGGCTACACCTTC.

V is TRBV2 and J is TRBJ2-6, with D possibly matching TRBD2 (6 bases). Germline V lookup: CDR1 SNHLY, CDR2 FYNNEI. The CDR3 totals 15 residues. V dropped 4 bases and J dropped 4 bases, with 11 bases sitting between them. CDR3 nucleotide sequence: TGTGCCAGCAGTGCCTCGGGGGTAGGGGCCAACGTCCTGACTTTC. This sequence encodes CASSASGVGANVLTF.

The chain uses TRBV30 and TRBJ2-3; D may be TRBD2 (6 bases). Deletions cut 7 bases from V and 1 base from J, with 15 bases between. The V gene's germline CDR1 is GTSNPN and CDR2 SVGIG (reference sequence). The CDR3 loop spans 14 amino acids. This chain's CDR3 is CASSGGGGTDTQYF. As DNA, the CDR3 is TGTGCCTCCTCAGGAGGAGGGGGCACAGATACGCAGTATTTT. Looking up the rest from reference TRBV30 and TRBJ2-3 gives the full variable domain: SQTIHQWPATLVQPVGSPLSLECTVEGTSNPNLYWYRQAAGRGLQLLFYSVGIGQISSEVPQNLSASRPQDRQFILSSKKLLLSDSGFYLCASSGGGGTDTQYFGPGTRLTVL.

The rearrangement joins TRBV5-4 to TRBJ2-3, with 7 positions matching TRBD2. The CDR3 totals 14 residues. The J segment lost 2 bases and the V segment lost 2 bases, leaving 2 bases of the junction unmatched. CDR1 SGHNT and CDR2 YYREEE come from the germline V gene (reference sequence). The CDR3 DNA sequence: TGTGCCAGCAGCTTTGAGCGGGACACAGATACGCAGTATTTT. It codes for CASSFERDTDTQYF.

CDR3 residues: CASSVGPEQPQHF. CDR3 in DNA: TGTGCCAGCAGCGTAGGTCCGGAGCAGCCCCAGCATTTT. The chain combines TRBV9 with TRBJ1-5; D not resolved. Germline CDR1 SGDLS, CDR2 YYNGEE. The CDR3 covers 13 residues. V dropped 0 bases and J dropped 7 bases, with 8 bases sitting between them. Variable domain in full (rest from reference TRBV9 and TRBJ1-5): DSGVTQTPKHLITATGQRVTLRCSPRSGDLSVYWYQQSLDQGLQFLIQYYNGEERAKGNILERFSAQQFPDLHSELNLSSLELGDSALYFCASSVGPEQPQHFGDGTRLSIL.

This clone has just a few counts. The chain carries TRBV19 and TRBJ1-1; TRBD1 matches at 7 bases. Germline V gene sequence: CDR1 LNHDA, CDR2 SQIVND (reference sequence). J was trimmed by 0 bases and V by 4 bases; bases with no gene match: 8. This CDR3 has 16 residues. The CDR3: CASSTWTGLMNTEAFF. The CDR3 DNA is TGTGCCAGTAGTACTTGGACAGGACTCATGAACACTGAAGCTTTCTTT.

The rearrangement joins TRBV30 to TRBJ2-5; 7 bases align to TRBD1. CDR1 and CDR2 from the germline V gene are GTSNPN and SVGIG (reference sequence). V was pared by 0 bases and J by 1 base, with 5 bases of the junction left unmatched. CDR3 length: 15 residues. This chain's CDR3 is CAWSVHRGLQETQYF. As DNA, the CDR3 is TGTGCCTGGAGTGTCCACAGGGGCCTCCAAGAGACCCAGTACTTC.

The chain employs TRBV2 and TRBJ1-1; TRBD1 matches at 9 bases. The germline V gene encodes CDR1 SNHLY and CDR2 FYNNEI. This CDR3 has 13 residues. The V and J ends lost 11 bases and 3 bases, in that order; junction bases with no gene match: 7. The CDR3 region has the DNA TGTGCCCGAGGGGGACAGGGTCACACTGAAGCTTTCTTT. It yields the protein CARGGQGHTEAFF.